Following are 29 T cell receptor beta chains from one sample sequenced in a study of T-cell reconstitution after alpha-beta-depleted transplantation in children. Preparation of the TCRbeta library used unique molecular identifiers. TCRdb analysed the PCR reads with MiXCR anew, one entry per CDR3 protein. The table includes 130,000 to 150,000 distinct CDR3 sequences, about 9% detected once. This sample comprised PBMCs, mostly from graft donor cells, obtained 180 days after TCRalphabeta/CD19-depleted stem cell transplant. The receptors shown here come from a female patient aged 2 to 10 who had a stem cell transplant for congenital amegakaryocytic thrombocytopenia, so the T cells may come from the graft donor.

This clonotype was recorded many times. The chain carries TRBV11-1 and TRBJ2-3, with D possibly TRBD2 on 5 matching bases. V dropped 5 bases and J dropped 7 bases, with 13 bases sitting between them. The CDR3 contains 13 residues. Germline CDR1 is SGHAT and CDR2 is FQDESV (reference sequence). CDR3 bases: TGTGCCAGCAGCGCTCAACTGGACTATACGCAGTATTTT. This sequence encodes CASSAQLDYTQYF.

This clonotype was observed at least ten times. V gene TRBV12-3 or TRBV12-4 combines with J gene TRBJ2-1; no reliable D call. V was shortened by 7 bases and J by 12 bases, with 16 bases between the two germline ends. This CDR3 has 12 amino acids. The chain's CDR3 is CASTLSRTRQFF. The CDR3 DNA follows: TGTGCCAGCACACTCTCACGGACCCGGCAGTTCTTC.

This clonotype was found a few times. V usage is TRBV7-2 and J usage is TRBJ2-1; D may be TRBD2 (6 bases). Germline V gene data show CDR1 as SGHTA and CDR2 as FQGNSA. The CDR3 consists of 13 residues. Trimming took off 2 bases at V and 8 bases at J, with 10 bases between the two ends. CDR3 bases: TGTGCCAGCAGCTTAAGGGTAGCGGATGAGCAGTTCTTC. Its protein is CASSLRVADEQFF. Filled out from reference TRBV7-2 and TRBJ2-1, the complete variable domain reads GAGVSQSPSNKVTEKGKDVELRCDPISGHTALYWYRQSLGQGLEFLIYFQGNSAPDKSGLPSDRFSAERTGGSVSTLTIQRTQQEDSAVYLCASSLRVADEQFFGPGTRLTVL.

On this clonotype: Just one base apart from a much larger clone, this may be a read error. V and J are TRBV20-1 and TRBJ2-3, with D uncertain. The CDR3 loop spans 14 amino acids. Germline CDR1 reads DFQATT; CDR2 reads SNEGSKA (reference sequence). The CDR3: CSATLRGFTDAQYF. The CDR3 bases are TGCAGTGCTACCCTCAGAGGCTTTACAGATGCGCAGTATTTT.

Many counts were recorded for this clonotype. The chain has TRBV6-2 or TRBV6-3 and TRBJ2-5; 12 bases map to TRBD2. Germline V gene lookup returns CDR1 MNHEY and CDR2 SVGEGT. This CDR3 is built from 15 residues. The junction had 8 bases not matched to a gene; V was cut back by 7 bases and J by 5 bases. The CDR3 nucleotides read TGTGCCAGCACCATGAGACTAGCGGGAGTGGAGACCCAGTACTTC. Protein sequence: CASTMRLAGVETQYF.

The chain combines TRBV5-6 with TRBJ1-2; D gene ambiguous. V was trimmed by 0 bases and J by 3 bases, leaving 6 bases between them. Per germline, CDR1 SGHDT and CDR2 YYEEEE. The CDR3 extends over 13 amino acids. The CDR3 DNA is TGTGCCAGCAGCTTGGAACCGCACTATGGCTACACCTTC. Amino acids: CASSLEPHYGYTF.

This clonotype was seen at least ten times. The rearrangement joins TRBV5-1 to TRBJ2-3; 9 bases are a match to TRBD1. The CDR3 covers 15 residues. Germline loops: CDR1 SGHRS, CDR2 YFSETQ. J was trimmed by 5 bases and V by 2 bases; bases with no gene match: 6. In DNA, the CDR3 is TGCGCCAGCAGCTTCTCGGACAGGGGTATAGATACGCAGTATTTT. Residues: CASSFSDRGIDTQYF. Variable domain in full (rest from reference TRBV5-1 and TRBJ2-3): KAGVTQTPRYLIKTRGQQVTLSCSPISGHRSVSWYQQTPGQGLQFLFEYFSETQRNKGNFPGRFSGRQFSNSRSEMNVSTLELGDSALYLCASSFSDRGIDTQYFGPGTRLTVL.

This clonotype was observed many times. This rearrangement joins TRBV6-1 to TRBJ1-6; D is uncertain. The CDR3 is made up of 14 amino acids. In germline, CDR1 is MNHNS, CDR2 SASEGT. Trimming took 1 base from V and 10 from J, leaving 11 bases between them. CDR3 residues: CASSEDPSGSPLHF. In nucleotides, the CDR3 is TGTGCCAGCAGTGAAGACCCGAGCGGATCACCCCTCCACTTT.

This clonotype was seen a few times. The chain joins TRBV11-2 to TRBJ1-6; no firm D call. The germline gives CDR1 SGHAT, CDR2 FQNNGV. The CDR3 is 18 residues long. Trimming stripped 0 bases from V and 0 bases from J, with 12 bases between. As DNA, the CDR3 is TGTGCCAGCAGCTTAGATCCTCCCTTGAGCTCCTATAATTCACCCCTCCACTTT. The encoded protein is CASSLDPPLSSYNSPLHF.

This clonotype was detected ten times or more. This chain uses TRBV5-1 with TRBJ2-1; 11 bases are shared with TRBD2. The V segment lost 4 bases and the J segment 5 bases; nucleotides outside the gene matches: 8. The CDR3 runs to 16 residues. Germline CDR1 and CDR2: SGHRS and YFSETQ. In DNA, the CDR3 is TGCGCCAGCAGCCCCCGGACTAGCGGGCAGAACAATGAGCAGTTCTTC. It encodes CASSPRTSGQNNEQFF.

The J gene is TRBJ2-6, the V gene TRBV27, with 10 nucleotides matching TRBD1. The junction had 6 bases not matched to a gene; V was cut back by 6 bases and J by 1 base. Germline CDR1 is MNHEY and CDR2 is SMNVEV (reference sequence). The CDR3 loop spans 17 amino acids. CDR3 DNA sequence: TGTGCCAGCAGGAGGACAGGGGGGGGATCTGGGGCCAACGTCCTGACTTTC. Its protein product is CASRRTGGGSGANVLTF. The whole variable domain, filled in from reference TRBV27 and TRBJ2-6, reads EAQVTQNPRYLITVTGKKLTVTCSQNMNHEYMSWYRQDPGLGLRQIYYSMNVEVTDKGDVPEGYKVSRKEKRNFPLILESPSPNQTSLYFCASRRTGGGSGANVLTFGAGSRLTVL.

This clonotype was seen ten or more times. The chain carries TRBV4-3 and TRBJ2-7; 7 bases map to TRBD1. Trimming removed 5 bases from V and 2 bases from J; junction bases left unmatched: 9. The CDR3 is made up of 15 amino acids. CDR1 is LGHNA, CDR2 YSLEER, per germline. This chain's CDR3 is CASSIHRDSTYEQYF. CDR3 bases: TGCGCCAGCAGCATCCACCGGGACAGCACCTACGAGCAGTACTTC.

At least ten counts were recorded for this clonotype. The chain carries TRBV27 and TRBJ1-4; D uncertain. V lost 2 bases, J lost 0 bases, and 10 bases lay in between. This CDR3 is 16 amino acids long. Per the germline V gene, CDR1 is MNHEY and CDR2 is SMNVEV (reference sequence). This CDR3 reads CASSLTWGATNEKLFF. As DNA, the CDR3 is TGTGCCAGCAGTTTAACGTGGGGAGCAACTAATGAAAAACTGTTTTTT.

At least ten counts were recorded for this clonotype. This rearrangement joins TRBV4-2 to TRBJ2-1; no firm D call. The CDR3 consists of 13 residues. Germline V CDR1 and CDR2: LGHNA, YNFKEQ. The V and J ends lost 5 bases and 3 bases respectively, with 8 bases between them. CDR3 coding DNA: TGTGCCAGCAGCAGGACGGTCTACAATGAGCAGTTCTTC. Translating gives CASSRTVYNEQFF.

A few counts support this clonotype. The rearrangement links TRBV9 to TRBJ2-7, with 11 positions matching TRBD1. Germline loops: CDR1 SGDLS, CDR2 YYNGEE. Germline trimming cut 4 bases from V and 4 bases from J; bases unmatched to any gene: 4. CDR3 length: 14 amino acids. This CDR3 is CASSSGQGAYEQYF. The CDR3 DNA reads as TGTGCCAGCAGCTCCGGACAGGGGGCATACGAGCAGTACTTC.

Ten or more counts support this clonotype. V and J are TRBV12-3 or TRBV12-4 and TRBJ2-7; 8 bases fit TRBD1. J lost 5 bases, V lost 6 bases, and 6 bases had no gene match. The CDR3 is 13 residues long. CDR3 sequence: CASSHGQGNEQYF. CDR3 in DNA: TGTGCCAGCAGCCACGGACAGGGCAACGAGCAGTACTTC.

A few counts support this clonotype. V and J are TRBV6-2 or TRBV6-3 and TRBJ1-2; D possibly corresponds to TRBD1 (6 bases). Germline V gene sequence: CDR1 MNHEY, CDR2 SVGEGT. V lost 5 bases and J 3 bases, leaving 19 bases between the germline ends. The CDR3 spans 16 residues. The CDR3 nucleotides read TGTGCCAGCAGTCTTATGGTCGGGGGCCGTGACTATGGCTACACCTTC. Translated, it gives CASSLMVGGRDYGYTF.

This clonotype was recorded a few times. The CDR3 region has the DNA TGTGCCAGCAGCTCCAGCGGGGGGGGCTACAATGAGCAGTTCTTC. This codes for CASSSSGGGYNEQFF. This chain links TRBV5-5 with TRBJ2-1, with 10 bases that match TRBD2. The germline gives CDR1 SGHKS, CDR2 YYEKEE (reference sequence). Trimming cost V 3 bases and J 3 bases; bases outside gene matches: 3. The CDR3 consists of 15 residues.

This clonotype is medium-sized within its sample. The rearrangement joins TRBV5-1 to TRBJ2-5; 8 bases line up with TRBD1. The J segment lost 1 base and the V segment lost 5 bases, leaving 4 bases of the junction unmatched. Germline-derived CDR1 and CDR2 are SGHRS and YFSETQ. There are 14 residues in the CDR3. In nucleotides, the CDR3 is TGCGCCAGCAGTTTGCAGGGGGCCCAAGAGACCCAGTACTTC. Amino acids: CASSLQGAQETQYF.

As to this clonotype: Mismatch with germline at one junction end may stem from a read error. This rearrangement joins TRBV5-4 to TRBJ1-4; 8 bases line up with TRBD1. CDR3 length: 14 amino acids. CDR1 SGHNT and CDR2 YYREEE come from the germline V gene (reference sequence). The DNA for the CDR3 is TGTGCCAGCGGCTTGGACAGGGTGGATGAAAAACTGTTTTTT. As protein: CASGLDRVDEKLFF.

The chain links TRBV5-5 to TRBJ1-1; D unresolved. The V and J ends lost 4 bases and 3 bases respectively, with 19 bases between them. Germline CDR1 SGHKS, CDR2 YYEKEE (reference sequence). The CDR3 has 16 amino acids. CDR3 bases: TGTGCCAGCAGCGCGCGATGGGCGGGCTTGCACACTGAAGCTTTCTTT. It yields the protein CASSARWAGLHTEAFF. The entire variable domain, with the rest obtained from reference TRBV5-5 and TRBJ1-1, is as follows: DAGVTQSPTHLIKTRGQQVTLRCSPISGHKSVSWYQQVLGQGPQFIFQYYEKEERGRGNFPDRFSARQFPNYSSELNVNALLLGDSALYLCASSARWAGLHTEAFFGQGTRLTVV.

This clonotype was counted many times. The V gene is TRBV5-1, the J gene TRBJ2-5; 8 nucleotides match TRBD2. The V gene's germline CDR1 is SGHRS and CDR2 YFSETQ. Unmatched junction bases numbered 0, after V lost 0 bases and J lost 2 bases. The CDR3 loop spans 14 amino acids. The CDR3 loop is CASSLAGGQETQYF. The CDR3 DNA reads TGCGCCAGCAGCTTGGCGGGAGGGCAAGAGACCCAGTACTTC.

This clonotype occurred many times. The chain carries TRBV12-3 or TRBV12-4 and TRBJ1-4; no firm D call. V lost 3 bases and J lost 7, with 9 bases in between. This CDR3 comprises 13 residues. The DNA for the CDR3 is TGTGCCAGCAGTTTCGCGGGTGGTGAAAAACTGTTTTTT. Amino acid sequence: CASSFAGGEKLFF.

This clonotype was counted ten times or more. The chain recombines TRBV7-2 with TRBJ2-5; TRBD2 might be the D (6 bases). Trimming shortened V by 10 bases and J by 4 bases, and 22 bases separated the two germline ends. The CDR3 is 15 amino acids. Germline loops: CDR1 SGHTA, CDR2 FQGNSA. This chain's CDR3 is CATTQGGSWRETQYF. In DNA form, the CDR3 reads TGTGCCACTACCCAGGGAGGATCCTGGCGAGAGACCCAGTACTTC.

This clonotype was counted many times. V is TRBV12-3 or TRBV12-4 and J is TRBJ1-5; tentatively, D is TRBD1 (5 bases). This CDR3 has 17 residues. V was pared by 6 bases and J by 4 bases, with 22 bases between. The CDR3 here is CASSPRDLRGLNQPQHF. CDR3 sequence (DNA): TGTGCCAGCAGCCCGCGGGACCTCCGGGGCCTAAATCAGCCCCAGCATTTT.

This chain uses TRBV12-3 or TRBV12-4 with TRBJ2-1; D remains unclear. This CDR3 contains 15 residues. The ends were cut back, 5 bases at V and 7 bases at J, with 18 bases in the middle. CDR3 loop: CASSDRVPSPNEQFF. CDR3 DNA: TGTGCCAGCAGTGACCGGGTCCCCTCACCTAATGAGCAGTTCTTC.

In its sample, this clonotype was seen many times. V and J are TRBV18 and TRBJ1-1, with D perhaps TRBD1 (5 bases). Germline CDR1 is KGHSH and CDR2 is LQKENI. Trimming left V 3 bases short and J 5 bases short, with 7 bases between. The CDR3 is 12 residues long. The CDR3, as DNA: TGTGCCAGCTCACCGGGGGAGACTGAAGCTTTCTTT. Residues: CASSPGETEAFF.

This clonotype was found once. A much larger clone differs by one base, so this may be a read error. V usage is TRBV20-1 and J usage is TRBJ2-2; D possibly corresponds to TRBD2 (6 bases). The CDR3 has 14 residues. The ends were cut back, 0 bases at V and 6 bases at J, with 11 bases in the middle. From germline, CDR1 is DFQATT and CDR2 SNEGSKA (reference sequence). The CDR3 nucleotides read TGCAGTGCTAGAGAGGGGGGAAAGTCCGGGGAGCTGTTTTTT. Translating it yields CSAREGGKSGELFF.

The CDR3 region is CASSFWPYEQYF. The DNA of the CDR3 is TGTGCCAGCAGTTTTTGGCCTTACGAGCAGTACTTC. V gene TRBV28 combines with J gene TRBJ2-7; D gene uncertain. Trimming took 3 bases from V and 4 from J, leaving 7 bases between them. This CDR3 contains 12 residues. From germline, CDR1 is MDHEN and CDR2 SYDVKM.